The 12 T cell receptor beta chains listed next were all sequenced from one sample in a study of blood T cell repertoires in COVID-19. TCRdb's copy holds only in-frame clones and misses some; the assay was immunoSEQ multiplex PCR. The data hold some 250,000 clones, with roughly 88% observed a single time. The sample was PBMCs or T cells enriched from blood (not recorded which). The source is a woman aged 40-49 years with acute COVID-19.

The gene calls are TRBV2 and TRBJ2-2; TRBD2 matches at 9 bases. This CDR3 spans 15 amino acids. CDR1 and CDR2 from the germline V gene are SNHLY and FYNNEI. V lost 11 bases to trimming and J lost 4 bases; unmatched junction nucleotides: 11. The DNA of the CDR3 is TGTGCCCGCCGGGCGGGGGGGCGCGGCACCGGGGAGCTGTTTTTT. Its protein product is CARRAGGRGTGELFF.

The chain couples TRBV30 to TRBJ2-3; D is unresolved. Germline CDR1 GTSNPN, CDR2 SVGIG (reference sequence). The CDR3 runs to 15 residues. Between the trimmed V and J ends, which lost 1 base and 2 bases, there was a span of 13 bases. The CDR3 sequence: CAWSAALRHTDTQYF. Written as DNA, the CDR3 is TGTGCCTGGAGTGCTGCCCTACGCCACACAGATACGCAGTATTTT.

This chain uses TRBV6-5 with TRBJ1-2; D perhaps matches TRBD1 (6 bases). Per germline, CDR1 MNHEY and CDR2 SVGAGI. V was cut by 8 bases and J by 6 bases, with 19 bases left in between. The CDR3 is made up of 14 amino acids. The CDR3 loop reads CASALQQGPHGYTF. CDR3 nucleotides: TGTGCCAGCGCCCTCCAACAGGGACCTCATGGCTACACCTTC.

This clone was detected once. The gene calls are TRBV4-1 and TRBJ2-5; TRBD1 aligns across 10 bases. CDR1 and CDR2 (germline): MGHRA, YSYEKL. The CDR3 spans 15 residues. The J segment lost 4 bases and the V segment lost 0 bases, leaving 2 bases of the junction unmatched. The CDR3 is CASSQDWDRGETQYF. CDR3 DNA: TGCGCCAGCAGCCAAGATTGGGACAGGGGAGAGACCCAGTACTTC.

This chain connects TRBV6-6 to TRBJ1-2; no reliable D call. This CDR3 contains 15 residues. Germline V gene data show CDR1 as MNHNY and CDR2 as SVGAGI (reference sequence). V was trimmed by 0 bases and J by 3 bases, leaving 11 bases between them. The CDR3 nucleotides are TGTGCCAGCAGTTACTCTTACCGGGAGTACTATGGCTACACCTTC. As protein: CASSYSYREYYGYTF.

This clone was detected a few times. The V call is TRBV9, the J call TRBJ2-1; D is ambiguous. Germline V gene data show CDR1 as SGDLS and CDR2 as YYNGEE. The CDR3 is 16 residues long. Trimming shortened V by 0 bases and J by 0 bases, and 10 bases separated the two germline ends. CDR3 DNA: TGTGCCAGCAGCGTAGGCGCCCAGCGCTCCTACAATGAGCAGTTCTTC. Protein product: CASSVGAQRSYNEQFF.

This chain joins TRBV4-1 and TRBJ1-5; D remains ambiguous. CDR3 length: 17 residues. Germline values: CDR1 MGHRA, CDR2 YSYEKL. Deletions cut 1 base from V and 2 bases from J, with 15 bases between. The DNA of the CDR3 is TGCGCCAGCAGCCAAGGCCACGGGGTATCAGGCAATCAGCCCCAGCATTTT. The encoded protein is CASSQGHGVSGNQPQHF.

This clone has a handful of counts. The chain is built from TRBV2 and TRBJ1-5; TRBD1 matches at 10 bases. Trimming cost V 11 bases and J 3 bases; bases outside gene matches: 22. The CDR3 spans 19 residues. The germline CDR1 and CDR2 sequences are SNHLY and FYNNEI. The CDR3 nucleotides are TGTGCCTCCCCCTCAGGGACAGGGGAGAGTGCGGTGGTCAATCAGCCCCAGCATTTT. Encoded protein: CASPSGTGESAVVNQPQHF.

J is TRBJ1-3 and V is TRBV6-5, with 7 bases that match TRBD1. V was pared by 2 bases and J by 0 bases, with 4 bases of the junction left unmatched. The CDR3 spans 16 residues. CDR1 MNHEY and CDR2 SVGAGI come from the germline V gene. The CDR3 sequence: CASSYDRAPSGNTIYF. For the CDR3, the DNA is TGTGCCAGCAGTTACGACAGGGCCCCCTCTGGAAACACCATATATTTT.

V is TRBV7-2 and J is TRBJ1-3; 12 nucleotides align to TRBD1. Germline V gene sequence: CDR1 SGHTA, CDR2 FQGNSA. V was pared by 5 bases and J by 7 bases, with 6 bases of the junction left unmatched. The CDR3 has 15 residues. This CDR3 is CASSGTGGRGNTIYF. CDR3 nucleotide sequence: TGTGCCAGCAGCGGGACAGGGGGCCGAGGGAACACCATATATTTT.

This chain joins TRBV21-1 and TRBJ1-1. TRBV21-1 is classified as a pseudogene. The CDR3 spans 15 residues. The CDR3 DNA follows: TGTGCCAGCAGCAAAGTGCGCGCCTTGAACACTGAAGCTTTCTTT. Amino acids: CASSKVRALNTEAFF.

This clone showed up just a few times. This CDR3 is also generated by other DNA sequences in the sample. The rearrangement links TRBV5-4 to TRBJ2-1; D uncertain. The CDR3 spans 15 residues. Per the germline V gene, CDR1 is SGHNT and CDR2 is YYREEE (reference sequence). V was clipped by 5 bases and J by 0 bases, with 12 bases between them. CDR3 amino acids: CASSSDSSSYNEQFF. In DNA, the CDR3 is TGTGCCAGCAGTTCCGACTCGAGCTCCTACAATGAGCAGTTCTTC.